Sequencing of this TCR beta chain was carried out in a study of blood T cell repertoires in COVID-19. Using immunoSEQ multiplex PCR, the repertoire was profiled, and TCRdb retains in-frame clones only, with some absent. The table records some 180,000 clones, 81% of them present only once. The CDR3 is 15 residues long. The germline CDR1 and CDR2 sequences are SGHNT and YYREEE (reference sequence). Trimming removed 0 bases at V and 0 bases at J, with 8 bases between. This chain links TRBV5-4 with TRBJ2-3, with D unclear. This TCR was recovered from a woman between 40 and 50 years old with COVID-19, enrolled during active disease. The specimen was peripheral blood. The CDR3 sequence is CASSLAGLSTDTQYF. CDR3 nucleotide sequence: TGTGCCAGCAGCTTGGCCGGGTTGAGCACAGATACGCAGTATTTT.